This is a list of T cell receptor beta chains from one sample in a study of CD8+ T cells in alopecia areata. Sequenced by immunoSEQ multiplex PCR; TCRdb stores in-frame clones only, minus some. There are 65,000 to 70,000 clones in the sample; approximately 60% occur only once, and about 15% lies in the top ten. The specimen was CD8+ T cells sorted from blood, collected at week 0. The receptors shown here come from a human donor with alopecia areata. The CDR3 runs from the conserved cysteine through the conserved F or W. D genes are given only for firm matches. Not all rows give a size; the values are once, few, many and, for expanded clones, a class.

>TRBV7-9|.|few|TRBJ2-5
CASSLGDETQYF
TGTGCCAGCAGCTTAGGTGACGAGACCCAGTACTTC
>TRBV4-1|TRBD1|.|TRBJ2-1
CASSQDPGQGGYNEQFF
TGCGCCAGCAGCCAAGACCCGGGACAGGGGGGGTACAATGAGCAGTTCTTC
>TRBV29-1|.|once|TRBJ2-2
CSAVRGTGELFF
TGCAGCGCTGTCCGGGGGACCGGGGAGCTGTTTTTT
>TRBV27|.|.|TRBJ1-5
CASSPLSSNQPQHF
TGTGCCAGCAGTCCCCTGAGTAGCAATCAGCCCCAGCATTTT
>TRBV5-1|.|.|TRBJ1-1
CASSFGGTEAFF
TGCGCCAGCAGCTTCGGGGGCACTGAAGCTTTCTTT
>TRBV11-2|.|few|TRBJ1-1
CASSLAQGSTEAFF
TGTGCCAGCAGCTTAGCGCAGGGGAGCACTGAAGCTTTCTTT
>TRBV7-9|.|.|TRBJ1-5
CASSFGGQPQHF
TGTGCCAGCAGTTTCGGGGGTCAGCCCCAGCATTTT
>TRBV7-9|TRBD2|.|TRBJ2-7
CASSLGAGGLSYEQYF
TGTGCCAGCAGCTTAGGGGCGGGGGGACTAAGCTACGAGCAGTACTTC
>TRBV19|.|.|TRBJ2-7
CASALSGQIEQYF
TGTGCCAGTGCGTTATCGGGCCAGATCGAGCAGTACTTC
>TRBV29-1|TRBD1|.|TRBJ2-7
CSVEFVDRGYEQYF
TGCAGCGTTGAATTTGTGGACAGGGGCTACGAGCAGTACTTC
>TRBV5-1|.|.|TRBJ2-7
CASSLFRGSYEQYF
TGCGCCAGCAGCTTGTTCCGGGGCTCCTACGAGCAGTACTTC
>TRBV27|.|many|TRBJ1-3
CASSSDETAGNTIYF
TGTGCCAGCAGTTCGGACGAGACTGCTGGAAACACCATATATTTT
>TRBV27|.|few|TRBJ1-1
CASTPTEAFF
TGTGCCAGCACCCCAACTGAAGCTTTCTTT
>TRBV28|TRBD1|.|TRBJ2-7
CASRYLLGQGDEQYF
TGTGCCAGCAGATATCTACTCGGACAGGGGGACGAGCAGTACTTC
>TRBV7-9|.|.|TRBJ1-6
CASRQSSYNSPLHF
TGTGCCAGCAGACAGAGCTCCTATAATTCACCCCTCCACTTT
>TRBV7-2|.|.|TRBJ2-7
CASSPETNYEQYF
TGTGCCAGCAGCCCCGAGACCAACTACGAGCAGTACTTC
>TRBV2|TRBD1|.|TRBJ2-1
CASRGQLAYNEQFF
TGTGCCAGCAGGGGACAGCTGGCCTACAATGAGCAGTTCTTC
>TRBV27|TRBD1|.|TRBJ2-5
CASSLTSGTGVLKTQYF
TGTGCCAGCAGTTTGACCTCCGGGACAGGGGTTCTGAAGACCCAGTACTTC
>TRBV5-4|.|.|TRBJ1-5
CASSLMSGWDSNQPQHF
TGTGCCAGCAGCTTGATGTCGGGTTGGGATAGCAATCAGCCCCAGCATTTT
>TRBV9|TRBD1|few|TRBJ2-7
CASSVGDRGYEQYF
TGTGCCAGCAGCGTAGGGGACAGGGGGTACGAGCAGTACTTC
>TRBV7-9|.|.|TRBJ2-5
CASSGRQETQYF
TGTGCCAGCAGCGGCAGGCAAGAGACCCAGTACTTC
>TRBV29-1|.|once|TRBJ1-1
CSVEGRGMAEAFF
TGCAGCGTTGAGGGGAGGGGTATGGCTGAAGCTTTCTTT
>TRBV29-1|.|few|TRBJ2-2
CSVEDRGLGGELFF
TGCAGCGTTGAAGACAGGGGATTAGGCGGGGAGCTGTTTTTT
>TRBV15|TRBD1|.|TRBJ1-1
CATSSDWTGEAFF
TGTGCCACCAGCAGCGATTGGACAGGTGAAGCTTTCTTT
>TRBV30|.|.|TRBJ1-4
CAAPGGAVNEKLFF
TGTGCCGCCCCCGGGGGGGCGGTAAATGAAAAACTGTTTTTT
>TRBV7-9|.|.|TRBJ2-7
CASSLQSSYEQYF
TGTGCCAGCAGCTTACAGAGCTCCTACGAGCAGTACTTC
>TRBV25-1|TRBD1|.|TRBJ2-7
CASNPGTGTYEQYF
TGTGCCAGCAATCCCGGGACAGGTACCTACGAGCAGTACTTC
>TRBV20-1|.|.|TRBJ1-6
CSARLGSPLHF
TGCAGTGCTAGATTAGGTTCACCCCTCCACTTT
>TRBV25-1|TRBD1|few|TRBJ1-2
CASSEGRQGFYGYTF
TGTGCCAGCAGTGAGGGGCGACAGGGGTTCTATGGCTACACCTTC
>TRBV11-2|.|.|TRBJ1-4
CASSSGLATNEKLFF
TGTGCCAGCAGCTCAGGACTCGCGACTAATGAAAAACTGTTTTTT
>TRBV5-1|.|.|TRBJ1-5
CASSVAGSNQPQHF
TGCGCCAGCAGCGTCGCCGGTAGCAATCAGCCCCAGCATTTT
>TRBV6-1|TRBD1|.|TRBJ2-1
CASRRPGQGYNEQFF
TGTGCCAGCAGAAGACCGGGACAGGGGTACAATGAGCAGTTCTTC
>TRBV28|.|few|TRBJ1-5
CASSLRRNSQPQHF
TGTGCCAGCAGTTTACGACGCAACTCTCAGCCCCAGCATTTT
>TRBV29-1|TRBD1|.|TRBJ2-2
CSVVGQGGRTGELFF
TGCAGCGTTGTGGGACAGGGGGGAAGGACCGGGGAGCTGTTTTTT
>TRBV27|.|few|TRBJ2-7
CASSLARAGAPYEQYF
TGTGCCAGCAGTTTAGCGCGGGCCGGGGCCCCCTACGAGCAGTACTTC
>TRBV5-1|TRBD1|.|TRBJ2-3
CASSFGTVIHTDTQYF
TGCGCCAGCAGCTTCGGGACAGTAATACACACAGATACGCAGTATTTT